This record looks at one TCR beta chain sequence and its context. The protocol was immunoSEQ multiplex PCR, while the TCRdb copy is restricted to in-frame clones and leaves out a portion. The sample includes around 130,000 clones, 80% to 90% seen only once; the top ten take 6.9%. This sample stems from a study of radiotherapy plus CTLA-4 blockade in lung cancer. Germline lookup yields CDR1 SNHLY and CDR2 FYNNEI. This CDR3 contains 16 residues. With 5 bases removed from V and 0 bases from J, the gap between germline ends came to 15 bases. The rearrangement joins TRBV2 to TRBJ2-3; D is unresolved. The specimen comprised peripheral blood, sampled from a patient treated with radiotherapy plus ipilimumab. This receptor was taken from a human donor with non-small cell lung cancer that progressed on radiotherapy plus ipilimumab. For the CDR3, the DNA is TGTGCCAGCAGTTCCGAAGGGCGGCCGAGCACAGATACGCAGTATTTT. This encodes CASSSEGRPSTDTQYF.